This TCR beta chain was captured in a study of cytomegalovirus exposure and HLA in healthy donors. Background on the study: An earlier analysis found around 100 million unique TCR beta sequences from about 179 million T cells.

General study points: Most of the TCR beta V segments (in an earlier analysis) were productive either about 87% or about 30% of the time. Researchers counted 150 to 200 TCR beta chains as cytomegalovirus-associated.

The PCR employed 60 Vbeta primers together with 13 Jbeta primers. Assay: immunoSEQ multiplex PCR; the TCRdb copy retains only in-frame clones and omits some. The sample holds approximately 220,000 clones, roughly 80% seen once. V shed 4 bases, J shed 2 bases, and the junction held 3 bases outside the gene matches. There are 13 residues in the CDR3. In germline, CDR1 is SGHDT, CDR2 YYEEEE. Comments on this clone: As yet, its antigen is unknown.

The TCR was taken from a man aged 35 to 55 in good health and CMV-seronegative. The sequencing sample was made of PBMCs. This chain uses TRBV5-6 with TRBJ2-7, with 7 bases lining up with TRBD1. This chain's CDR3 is CASSTTGTYEQYF. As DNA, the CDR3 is TGTGCCAGCAGCACGACAGGGACCTACGAGCAGTACTTC.